These T cell receptor beta chains were read from a single sample in a study of OX40 agonist ivuxolimab in advanced cancers. Sequencing was performed with immunoSEQ multiplex PCR; in TCRdb, only in-frame clones are kept and a portion is missing. The sample holds about 90,000 clones, roughly 91% seen once. The source was CD4+ or CD8+ T cells sorted from blood, collected in a trial of the OX40 agonist ivuxolimab. The receptors originated from an adult with an advanced solid tumor such as melanoma, head and neck, liver or kidney cancer. The CDR3 runs from the conserved cysteine through the conserved F or W. The size of a clone is reported for some rows only, either as once, few or many, or as a class for expanded clones.

clone_size	v_call	j_call	cdr3_aa
NA	TRBV9	TRBJ2-5	CASSRLAGGRETQYF
NA	TRBV29-1	TRBJ2-7	CSVVPTPGEQYF
NA	TRBV27	TRBJ2-7	CASTVDRNLHTYEQYF
few	TRBV29-1	TRBJ1-1	CSVRTGGNTEAFF
NA	TRBV5-4	TRBJ2-1	CASSLDLAGNNEQFF
NA	TRBV5-4	TRBJ2-3	CASNRALTPDTQYF
NA	TRBV5-4	TRBJ1-1	CASSDRGGSTEAFF
NA	TRBV28	TRBJ2-1	CASSSPGGVSYNEQFF
NA	TRBV6-5	TRBJ1-1	CASSYQGWAFF
NA	TRBV2	TRBJ2-2	CASSAPGGRTGELFF
NA	TRBV4-1	TRBJ1-4	CASSQSTTTNEKLFF
NA	TRBV7-8	TRBJ2-1	CASSLGGVTYNEQFF
once	TRBV6-1	TRBJ1-2	CASGIGRGYGYTF
NA	TRBV18	TRBJ1-1	CASSLNARLNTEAFF
NA	TRBV7-9	TRBJ2-1	CASSPPPHRTSGSVNEQFF
NA	TRBV27	TRBJ2-3	CASSLLSRGDTQYF
NA	TRBV6-5	TRBJ2-7	CASRAPGTSQYEQYF
NA	TRBV5-4	TRBJ2-7	CASSLAGGSEQYF
NA	TRBV11-2	TRBJ1-1	CASSQPSEGAYTEAFF
NA	TRBV5-4	TRBJ2-2	CASSLQGVDTGELFF
NA	TRBV4-2	TRBJ2-3	CASRGAPTDTQYF
NA	TRBV14	TRBJ2-5	CASSQVYREYQYF
NA	TRBV5-1	TRBJ2-7	CASQGTSALNEQYF
NA	TRBV7-9	TRBJ2-1	CASSLASGNEQFF
NA	TRBV6-6	TRBJ1-2	CASSYRTGNLYGYTF
many	TRBV19	TRBJ2-7	CASSAAGTGGFEQYF